This TCR beta chain was captured in a study of technical replicates of blood from a few donors. The CDR3 loop spans 16 amino acids. Per the germline V gene, CDR1 is GTSNPN and CDR2 is SVGIG (reference sequence). J was trimmed by 5 bases and V by 3 bases; bases with no gene match: 14. Profiled with immunoSEQ multiplex PCR; TCRdb holds only in-frame clones, not every one. The sample lists approximately 70,000 clones, 95% to 98% occurring once. The chain carries TRBV30 and TRBJ2-7, with 9 bases lining up with TRBD1. Material for sequencing was T cells isolated from PBMCs. This TCR came from a human donor in good health. CDR3 loop: CAWSVVGGTGIHEQYF. Written as DNA, the CDR3 is TGTGCCTGGAGCGTTGTCGGGGGGACAGGGATACACGAGCAGTACTTC. The complete variable domain, with remaining parts taken from reference TRBV30 and TRBJ2-7, reads SQTIHQWPATLVQPVGSPLSLECTVEGTSNPNLYWYRQAAGRGLQLLFYSVGIGQISSEVPQNLSASRPQDRQFILSSKKLLLSDSGFYLCAWSVVGGTGIHEQYFGPGTRLTVT.